Listed below are T cell receptor beta chains from one sample, sequenced in a study of tissue T cells after allogeneic stem cell transplantation. Data came from immunoSEQ multiplex PCR; TCRdb stores just in-frame clones and leaves some out. This table holds about 4,100 clones, roughly 63% found once. Material: tissue from the esophagus, obtained at autopsy. These receptors were collected from a female donor aged 60 or older with lung cancer. Each CDR3 is given with its conserved first and last residue. The order of the fields is clone size, D gene, V gene, J gene, CDR3 DNA, CDR3 protein. A D gene is named only where the DNA matches it firmly. The size entry is marked missing in some rows and otherwise reads once, few, many or a size class.

clone size: -
D gene: -
V gene: TRBV5-6
J gene: TRBJ2-7
CDR3 DNA: TGTGCCAGCAGCCGTATCCGGGACAACCCCTACGAGCAGTACTTC
CDR3 protein: CASSRIRDNPYEQYF

clone size: medium-sized
D gene: TRBD1
V gene: TRBV5-1
J gene: TRBJ1-1
CDR3 DNA: TGCGCCAGCAGCTTGGGGACAGGGGCGGGGACTGAAGCTTTCTTT
CDR3 protein: CASSLGTGAGTEAFF

clone size: few
D gene: -
V gene: TRBV19
J gene: TRBJ1-4
CDR3 DNA: TGTGCCAGTAGTCCGACGACCGGAGCAACTAATGAAAAACTGTTTTTT
CDR3 protein: CASSPTTGATNEKLFF

clone size: -
D gene: -
V gene: TRBV7-9
J gene: TRBJ2-7
CDR3 DNA: TGTGCCAGCAGCTTAGGGCGACACTCCTACGAGCAGTACTTC
CDR3 protein: CASSLGRHSYEQYF

clone size: -
D gene: -
V gene: TRBV6-6
J gene: TRBJ2-1
CDR3 DNA: TGTGCCAGCAGTTACTCGAGGGCGGCTGAGCAGTTCTTC
CDR3 protein: CASSYSRAAEQFF

clone size: large
D gene: TRBD1
V gene: TRBV29-1
J gene: TRBJ2-7
CDR3 DNA: TGCAGCGTTGGACAGGGGAACGAGCAGTACTTC
CDR3 protein: CSVGQGNEQYF

clone size: -
D gene: -
V gene: TRBV19
J gene: TRBJ2-7
CDR3 DNA: TGTGCCAGTAGTATTTTCCTCAACCACTACGAGCAGTACTTC
CDR3 protein: CASSIFLNHYEQYF

clone size: -
D gene: -
V gene: TRBV27
J gene: TRBJ1-1
CDR3 DNA: TGTGCCAGCAGACAGGGAGAAGTTGCTGAAGCTTTCTTT
CDR3 protein: CASRQGEVAEAFF

clone size: -
D gene: -
V gene: TRBV7-8
J gene: TRBJ1-5
CDR3 DNA: TGTGCCAGCAGCTTAGAGGGGCAGCTCTATAGCAATCAGCCCCAGCATTTT
CDR3 protein: CASSLEGQLYSNQPQHF

clone size: large
D gene: -
V gene: TRBV5-6
J gene: TRBJ1-1
CDR3 DNA: TGTGCCAGCAGCACCTATTTCAGGGTCGGGGGCCCTGAAGCTTTCTTT
CDR3 protein: CASSTYFRVGGPEAFF

clone size: medium-sized
D gene: -
V gene: TRBV5-1
J gene: TRBJ1-4
CDR3 DNA: TGCGCCAGCAGCCCGGGCGGTTCAACTAATGAAAAACTGTTTTTT
CDR3 protein: CASSPGGSTNEKLFF

clone size: few
D gene: -
V gene: TRBV11-3
J gene: TRBJ1-1
CDR3 DNA: TGTGCCAGCGAAGGGGGAACTGAAGCTTTCTTT
CDR3 protein: CASEGGTEAFF

clone size: few
D gene: TRBD2
V gene: TRBV7-9
J gene: TRBJ2-3
CDR3 DNA: TGTGCCAGCACCCCTCCCGGGGGGGGCAGCACAGATACGCAGTATTTT
CDR3 protein: CASTPPGGGSTDTQYF

clone size: medium-sized
D gene: TRBD2
V gene: TRBV29-1
J gene: TRBJ2-2
CDR3 DNA: TGCAGCGTTGAGCTAGCGGGAAAAAACACCGGGGAGCTGTTTTTT
CDR3 protein: CSVELAGKNTGELFF

clone size: -
D gene: -
V gene: TRBV27
J gene: TRBJ1-2
CDR3 DNA: TGTGCCAGCAGTTTATTCCGGGGGTCTGGCTACACCTTC
CDR3 protein: CASSLFRGSGYTF

clone size: medium-sized
D gene: -
V gene: TRBV4-1
J gene: TRBJ1-6
CDR3 DNA: TGCGCCAGCAGCCTCCTAGGGGGCTCCTATAATTCACCCCTCCACTTT
CDR3 protein: CASSLLGGSYNSPLHF

clone size: -
D gene: -
V gene: TRBV5-1
J gene: TRBJ2-3
CDR3 DNA: TGCGCCAGCAGCGCCGGGCCCATTCCTAGCACAGATACGCAGTATTTT
CDR3 protein: CASSAGPIPSTDTQYF

clone size: once
D gene: -
V gene: TRBV7-2
J gene: TRBJ1-1
CDR3 DNA: TGTGCCAGCAGCTTAGGCCGCGAAAGGGAAGCTTTCTTT
CDR3 protein: CASSLGREREAFF

clone size: -
D gene: -
V gene: TRBV19
J gene: TRBJ1-5
CDR3 DNA: TGTGCCAGTAGTCTCACAATGGGCAATCAGCCCCAGCATTTT
CDR3 protein: CASSLTMGNQPQHF

clone size: -
D gene: TRBD2
V gene: TRBV30
J gene: TRBJ2-5
CDR3 DNA: TGTGCCTGGAATCGGGGAGGGAAGACCCAGTACTTC
CDR3 protein: CAWNRGGKTQYF

clone size: -
D gene: TRBD2
V gene: TRBV27
J gene: TRBJ2-2
CDR3 DNA: TGTGCCAGCAGTCTAGCGGGCGCCACCGGGGAGCTGTTTTTT
CDR3 protein: CASSLAGATGELFF

clone size: -
D gene: TRBD2
V gene: TRBV5-1
J gene: TRBJ2-4
CDR3 DNA: TGCGCCAGCAGCTCTAACCCGGGACTAGCGGGGGGTATCGTCACCTCAGCCAAAAACATTCAGTACTTC
CDR3 protein: CASSSNPGLAGGIVTSAKNIQYF

clone size: -
D gene: TRBD1
V gene: TRBV10-1
J gene: TRBJ2-7
CDR3 DNA: TGCGCCAGCAGCGGGACAGGGATCGAGCAGTACTTC
CDR3 protein: CASSGTGIEQYF

clone size: -
D gene: TRBD2
V gene: TRBV6-2/TRBV6-3
J gene: TRBJ2-4
CDR3 DNA: TGTGCCAGCAGTTACTGGCTAGCGGGGATCGAGGGCATTCAGTACTTC
CDR3 protein: CASSYWLAGIEGIQYF

clone size: -
D gene: -
V gene: TRBV19
J gene: TRBJ1-1
CDR3 DNA: TGTGCCAGTAGTATATGGGGGACTGAAGCTTTCTTT
CDR3 protein: CASSIWGTEAFF

clone size: -
D gene: TRBD2
V gene: TRBV6-2/TRBV6-3
J gene: TRBJ2-7
CDR3 DNA: TGTGCCAGCAGTTACGGGTCCGCTAGCGGGGTGGGCGCCTACGAGCAGTACTTC
CDR3 protein: CASSYGSASGVGAYEQYF

clone size: -
D gene: TRBD1
V gene: TRBV6-6
J gene: TRBJ1-2
CDR3 DNA: TGTGCCAGCAGTTCGCGACAGGGCCTGGGCTATGGCTACACCTTC
CDR3 protein: CASSSRQGLGYGYTF

clone size: -
D gene: TRBD1
V gene: TRBV2
J gene: TRBJ2-1
CDR3 DNA: TGTGCCAGCACTGAGGTTAGGACAGGGAACGATGAGCAGTTCTTC
CDR3 protein: CASTEVRTGNDEQFF

clone size: -
D gene: TRBD1
V gene: TRBV2
J gene: TRBJ1-5
CDR3 DNA: TGTGCCAGCAGTGGCAGGGGGCTAAGCAATCAGCCCCAGCATTTT
CDR3 protein: CASSGRGLSNQPQHF

clone size: -
D gene: -
V gene: TRBV6-2/TRBV6-3
J gene: TRBJ2-7
CDR3 DNA: TGTGCCAGCAGTAAGCTACAGAACGAGCAGTACTTC
CDR3 protein: CASSKLQNEQYF

clone size: -
D gene: -
V gene: TRBV5-6
J gene: TRBJ1-3
CDR3 DNA: TGTGCCAGCAGCTTGATGGGTTCCGGAAACACCATATATTTT
CDR3 protein: CASSLMGSGNTIYF

clone size: -
D gene: TRBD1
V gene: TRBV5-6
J gene: TRBJ2-3
CDR3 DNA: TGTGCCAGCAGCCTTGCCGGGACAGGGGGAACAGATACGCAGTATTTT
CDR3 protein: CASSLAGTGGTDTQYF